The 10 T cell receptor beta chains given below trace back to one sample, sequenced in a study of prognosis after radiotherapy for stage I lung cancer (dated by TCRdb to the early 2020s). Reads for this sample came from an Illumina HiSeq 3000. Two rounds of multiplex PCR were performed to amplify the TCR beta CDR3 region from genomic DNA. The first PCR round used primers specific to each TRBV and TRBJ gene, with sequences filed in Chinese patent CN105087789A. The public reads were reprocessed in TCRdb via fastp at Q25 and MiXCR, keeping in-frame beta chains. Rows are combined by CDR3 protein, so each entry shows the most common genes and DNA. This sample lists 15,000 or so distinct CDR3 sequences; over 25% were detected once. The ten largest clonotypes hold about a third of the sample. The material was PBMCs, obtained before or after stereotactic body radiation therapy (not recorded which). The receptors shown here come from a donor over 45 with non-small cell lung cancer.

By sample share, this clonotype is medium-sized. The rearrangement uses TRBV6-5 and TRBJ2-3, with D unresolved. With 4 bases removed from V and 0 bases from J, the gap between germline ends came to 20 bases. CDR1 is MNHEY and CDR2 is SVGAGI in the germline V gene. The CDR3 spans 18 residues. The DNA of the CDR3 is TGTGCCAGCAGTTGCCCTGGCGTGTGGGGTCCTAGCACAGATACGCAGTATTTT. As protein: CASSCPGVWGPSTDTQYF.

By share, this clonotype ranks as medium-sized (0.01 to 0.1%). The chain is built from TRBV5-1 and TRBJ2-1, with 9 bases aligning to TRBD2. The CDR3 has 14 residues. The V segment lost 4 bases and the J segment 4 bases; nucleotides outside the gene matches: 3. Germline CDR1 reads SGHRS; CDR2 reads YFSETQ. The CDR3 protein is CASSGGLAYNEQFF. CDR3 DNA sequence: TGCGCCAGCAGCGGAGGACTAGCGTACAATGAGCAGTTCTTC.

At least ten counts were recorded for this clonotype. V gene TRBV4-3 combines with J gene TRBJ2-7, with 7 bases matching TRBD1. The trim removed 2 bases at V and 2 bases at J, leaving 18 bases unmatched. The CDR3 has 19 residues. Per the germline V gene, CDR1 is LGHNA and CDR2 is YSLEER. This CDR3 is CASSQPRGNSGSVAYEQYF. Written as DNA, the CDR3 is TGCGCCAGCAGCCAACCCAGGGGGAATAGTGGGAGTGTGGCCTACGAGCAGTACTTC.

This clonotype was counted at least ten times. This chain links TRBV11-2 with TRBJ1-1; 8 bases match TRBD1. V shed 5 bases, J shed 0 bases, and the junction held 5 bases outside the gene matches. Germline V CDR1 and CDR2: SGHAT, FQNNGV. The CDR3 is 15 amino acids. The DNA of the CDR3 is TGTGCCAGCAGCCCAGGGGACAGGCTGAACACTGAAGCTTTCTTT. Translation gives CASSPGDRLNTEAFF.

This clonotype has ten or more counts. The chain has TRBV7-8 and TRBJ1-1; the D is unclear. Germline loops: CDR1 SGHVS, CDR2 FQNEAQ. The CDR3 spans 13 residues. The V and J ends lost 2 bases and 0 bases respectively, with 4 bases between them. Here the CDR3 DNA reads TGTGCCAGCAGCTTAACGCTGAACACTGAAGCTTTCTTT. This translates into CASSLTLNTEAFF.

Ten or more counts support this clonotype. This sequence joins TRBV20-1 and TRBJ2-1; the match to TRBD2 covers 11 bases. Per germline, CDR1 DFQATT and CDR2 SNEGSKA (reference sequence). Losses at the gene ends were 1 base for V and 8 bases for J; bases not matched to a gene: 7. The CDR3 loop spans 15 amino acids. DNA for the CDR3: TGCAGTGCTAGAGGGGCTAGCGGGAGGTTAGATGAGCAGTTCTTC. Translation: CSARGASGRLDEQFF.

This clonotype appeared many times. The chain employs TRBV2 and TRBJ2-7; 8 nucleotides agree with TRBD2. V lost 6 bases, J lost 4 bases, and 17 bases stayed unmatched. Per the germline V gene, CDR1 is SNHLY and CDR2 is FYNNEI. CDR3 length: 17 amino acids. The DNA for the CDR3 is TGTGCCAGCAGGATACCCGGGAGGGGGAGAGGGGAGTACGAGCAGTACTTC. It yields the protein CASRIPGRGRGEYEQYF.

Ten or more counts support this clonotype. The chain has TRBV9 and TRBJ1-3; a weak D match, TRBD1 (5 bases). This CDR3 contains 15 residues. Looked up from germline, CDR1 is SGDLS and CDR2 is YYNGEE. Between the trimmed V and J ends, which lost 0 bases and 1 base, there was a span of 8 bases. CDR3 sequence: CASSVGQGSGNTIYF. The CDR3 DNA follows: TGTGCCAGCAGCGTAGGGCAGGGTTCTGGAAACACCATATATTTT.

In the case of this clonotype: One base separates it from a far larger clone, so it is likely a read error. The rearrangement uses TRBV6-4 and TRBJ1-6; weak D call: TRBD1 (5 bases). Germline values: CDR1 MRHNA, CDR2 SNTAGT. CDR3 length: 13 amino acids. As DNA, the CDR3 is TGTGCCAGCAGTGGCTCCAGGGACTCACCCCTCAACTTT. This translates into CASSGSRDSPLNF.

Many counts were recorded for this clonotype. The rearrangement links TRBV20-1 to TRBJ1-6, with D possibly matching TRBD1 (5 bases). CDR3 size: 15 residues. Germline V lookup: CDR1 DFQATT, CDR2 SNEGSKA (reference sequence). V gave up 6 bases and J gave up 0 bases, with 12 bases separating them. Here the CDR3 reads CSARGGNSYNSPLHF. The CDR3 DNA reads TGCAGTGCCCGTGGGGGTAACTCCTATAATTCACCCCTCCACTTT.